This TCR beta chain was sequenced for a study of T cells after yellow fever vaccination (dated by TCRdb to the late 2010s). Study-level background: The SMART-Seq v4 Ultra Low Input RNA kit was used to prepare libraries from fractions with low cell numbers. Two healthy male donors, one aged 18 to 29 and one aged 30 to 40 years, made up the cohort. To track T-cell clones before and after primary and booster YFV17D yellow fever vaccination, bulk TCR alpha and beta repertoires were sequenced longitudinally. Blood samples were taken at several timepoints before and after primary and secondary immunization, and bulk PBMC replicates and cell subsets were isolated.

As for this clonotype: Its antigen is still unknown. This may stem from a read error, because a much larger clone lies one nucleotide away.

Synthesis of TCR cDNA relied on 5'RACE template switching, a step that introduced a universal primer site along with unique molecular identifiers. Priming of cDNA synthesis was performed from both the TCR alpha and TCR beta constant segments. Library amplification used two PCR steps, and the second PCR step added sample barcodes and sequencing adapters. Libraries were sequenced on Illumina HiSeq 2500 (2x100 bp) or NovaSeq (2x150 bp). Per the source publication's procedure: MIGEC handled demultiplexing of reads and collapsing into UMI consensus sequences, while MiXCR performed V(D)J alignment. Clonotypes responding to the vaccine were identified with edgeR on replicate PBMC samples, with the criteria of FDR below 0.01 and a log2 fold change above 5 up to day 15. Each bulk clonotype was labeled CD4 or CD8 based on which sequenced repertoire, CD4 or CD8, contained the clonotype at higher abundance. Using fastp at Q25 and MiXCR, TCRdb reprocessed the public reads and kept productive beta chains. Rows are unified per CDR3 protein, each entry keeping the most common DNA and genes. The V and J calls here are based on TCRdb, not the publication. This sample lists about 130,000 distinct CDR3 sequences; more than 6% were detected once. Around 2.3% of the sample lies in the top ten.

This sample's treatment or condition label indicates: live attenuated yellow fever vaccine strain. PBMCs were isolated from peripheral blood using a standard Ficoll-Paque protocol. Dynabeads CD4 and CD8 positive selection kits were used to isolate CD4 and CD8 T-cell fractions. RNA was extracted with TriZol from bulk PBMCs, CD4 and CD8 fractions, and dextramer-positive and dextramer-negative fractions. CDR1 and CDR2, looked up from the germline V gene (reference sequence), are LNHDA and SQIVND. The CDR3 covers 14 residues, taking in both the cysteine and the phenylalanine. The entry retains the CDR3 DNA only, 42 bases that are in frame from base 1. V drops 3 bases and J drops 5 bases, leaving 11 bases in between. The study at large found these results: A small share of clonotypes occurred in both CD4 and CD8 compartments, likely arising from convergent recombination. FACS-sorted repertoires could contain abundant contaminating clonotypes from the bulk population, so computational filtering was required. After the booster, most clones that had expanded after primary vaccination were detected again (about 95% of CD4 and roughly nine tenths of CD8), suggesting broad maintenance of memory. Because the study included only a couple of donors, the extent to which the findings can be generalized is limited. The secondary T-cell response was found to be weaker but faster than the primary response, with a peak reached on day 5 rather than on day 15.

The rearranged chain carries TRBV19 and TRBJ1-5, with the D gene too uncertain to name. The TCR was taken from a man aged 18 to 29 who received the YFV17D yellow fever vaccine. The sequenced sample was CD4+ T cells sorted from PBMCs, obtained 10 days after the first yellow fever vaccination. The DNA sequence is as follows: TGTGCCAGTAGTATCGGCCAGGCCTATCAGCCCCAGCATTTT. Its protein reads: CASSIGQAYQPQHF.